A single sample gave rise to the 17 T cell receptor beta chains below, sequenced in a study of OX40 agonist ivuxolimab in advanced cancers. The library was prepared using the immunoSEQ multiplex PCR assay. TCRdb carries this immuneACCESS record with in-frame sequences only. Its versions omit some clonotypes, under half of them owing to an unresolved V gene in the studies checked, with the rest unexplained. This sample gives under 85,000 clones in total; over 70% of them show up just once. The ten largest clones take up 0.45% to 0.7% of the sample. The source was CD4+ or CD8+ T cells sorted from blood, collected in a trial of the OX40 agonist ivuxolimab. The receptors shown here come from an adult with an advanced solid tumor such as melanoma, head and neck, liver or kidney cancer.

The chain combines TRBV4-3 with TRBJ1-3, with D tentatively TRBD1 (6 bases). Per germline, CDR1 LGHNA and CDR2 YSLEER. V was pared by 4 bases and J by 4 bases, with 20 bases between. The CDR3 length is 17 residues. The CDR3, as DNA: TGCGCCAGCAGCCGTAAAGACGGGGCGACAGGAGGAAACACCATATATTTT. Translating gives CASSRKDGATGGNTIYF.

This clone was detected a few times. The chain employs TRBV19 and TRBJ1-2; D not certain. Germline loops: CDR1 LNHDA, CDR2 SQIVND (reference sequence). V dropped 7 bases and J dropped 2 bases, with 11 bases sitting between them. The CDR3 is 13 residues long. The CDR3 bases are TGTGCCAGTACCCGCGCCCGGAACTATGGCTACACCTTC. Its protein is CASTRARNYGYTF. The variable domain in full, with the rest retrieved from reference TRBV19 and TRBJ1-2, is DGGITQSPKYLFRKEGQNVTLSCEQNLNHDAMYWYRQDPGQGLRLIYYSQIVNDFQKGDIAEGYSVSREKKESFPLTVTSAQKNPTAFYLCASTRARNYGYTFGSGTRLTVV.

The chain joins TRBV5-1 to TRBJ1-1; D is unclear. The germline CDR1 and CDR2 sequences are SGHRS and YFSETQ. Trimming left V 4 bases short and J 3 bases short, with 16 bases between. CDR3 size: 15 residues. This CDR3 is CASSLKGPRDTEAFF. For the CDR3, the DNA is TGCGCCAGCAGCCTGAAGGGCCCGCGGGACACTGAAGCTTTCTTT.

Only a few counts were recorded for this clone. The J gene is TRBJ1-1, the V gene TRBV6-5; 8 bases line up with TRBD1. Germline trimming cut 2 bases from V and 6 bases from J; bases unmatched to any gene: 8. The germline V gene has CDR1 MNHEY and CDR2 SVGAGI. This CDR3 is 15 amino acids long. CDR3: CASSYSRQGIAEAFF. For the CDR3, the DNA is TGTGCCAGCAGTTACAGCAGACAGGGGATCGCTGAAGCTTTCTTT.

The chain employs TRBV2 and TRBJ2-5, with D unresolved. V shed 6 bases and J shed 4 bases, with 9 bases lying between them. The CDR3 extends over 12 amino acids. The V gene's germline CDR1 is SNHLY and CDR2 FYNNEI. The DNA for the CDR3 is TGTGCCAGCAGGGACGTGAGAGAGACCCAGTACTTC. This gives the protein CASRDVRETQYF. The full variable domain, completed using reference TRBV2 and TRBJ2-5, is EPEVTQTPSHQVTQMGQEVILRCVPISNHLYFYWYRQILGQKVEFLVSFYNNEISEKSEIFDDQFSVERPDGSNFTLKIRSTKLEDSAMYFCASRDVRETQYFGPGTRLLVL.

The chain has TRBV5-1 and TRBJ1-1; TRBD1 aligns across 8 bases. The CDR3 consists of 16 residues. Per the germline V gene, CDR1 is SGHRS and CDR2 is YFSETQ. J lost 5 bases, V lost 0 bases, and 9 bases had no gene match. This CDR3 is CASSLGGGQGGTEAFF. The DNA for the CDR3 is TGCGCCAGCAGCTTGGGTGGAGGACAGGGCGGAACTGAAGCTTTCTTT.

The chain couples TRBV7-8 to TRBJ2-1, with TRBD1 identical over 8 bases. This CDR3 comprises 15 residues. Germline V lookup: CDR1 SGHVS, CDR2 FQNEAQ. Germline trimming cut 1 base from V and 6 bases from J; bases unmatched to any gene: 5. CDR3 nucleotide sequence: TGTGCCAGCAGCTTAGGGACAGGGTTATCCAATGAGCAGTTCTTC. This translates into CASSLGTGLSNEQFF.

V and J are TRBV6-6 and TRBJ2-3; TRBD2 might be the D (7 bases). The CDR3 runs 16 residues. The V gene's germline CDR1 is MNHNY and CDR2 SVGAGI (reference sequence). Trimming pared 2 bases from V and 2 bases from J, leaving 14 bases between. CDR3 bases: TGTGCCAGCAGTTACGGCAGGGGAGGGGTCACAGATACGCAGTATTTT. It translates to CASSYGRGGVTDTQYF.

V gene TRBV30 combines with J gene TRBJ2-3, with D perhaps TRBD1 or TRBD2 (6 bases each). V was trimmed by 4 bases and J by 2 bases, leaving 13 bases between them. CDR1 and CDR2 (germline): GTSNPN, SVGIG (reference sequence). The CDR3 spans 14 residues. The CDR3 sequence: CAWNRRGLTDTQYF. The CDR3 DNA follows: TGTGCCTGGAACCGCAGGGGACTCACAGATACGCAGTATTTT.

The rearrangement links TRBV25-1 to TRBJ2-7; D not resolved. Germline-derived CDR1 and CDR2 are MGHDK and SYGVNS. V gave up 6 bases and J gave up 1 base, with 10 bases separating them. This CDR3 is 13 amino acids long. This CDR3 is CASSFGASYEQYF. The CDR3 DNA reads TGTGCCAGCAGCTTTGGTGCTTCCTACGAGCAGTACTTC.

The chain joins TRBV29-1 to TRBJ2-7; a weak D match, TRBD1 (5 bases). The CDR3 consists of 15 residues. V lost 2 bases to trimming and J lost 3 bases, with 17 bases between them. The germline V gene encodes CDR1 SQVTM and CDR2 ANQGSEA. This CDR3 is CSVEITGGLIYEQYF. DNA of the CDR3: TGCAGCGTTGAAATCACAGGTGGGCTGATCTACGAGCAGTACTTC.

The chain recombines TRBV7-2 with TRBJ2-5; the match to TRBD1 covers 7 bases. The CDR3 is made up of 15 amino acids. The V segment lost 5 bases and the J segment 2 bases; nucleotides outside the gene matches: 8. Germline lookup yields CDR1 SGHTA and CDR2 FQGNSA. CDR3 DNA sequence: TGTGCCAGCAGCCCCCAGGCCAGGGGGCAAGAGACCCAGTACTTC. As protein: CASSPQARGQETQYF.

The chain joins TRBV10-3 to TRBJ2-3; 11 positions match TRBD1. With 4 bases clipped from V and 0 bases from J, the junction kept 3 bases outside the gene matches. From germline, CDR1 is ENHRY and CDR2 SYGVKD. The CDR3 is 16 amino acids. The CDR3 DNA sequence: TGTGCCATCAGTGGGGACAGGGGGACGAGCACAGATACGCAGTATTTT. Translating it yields CAISGDRGTSTDTQYF.

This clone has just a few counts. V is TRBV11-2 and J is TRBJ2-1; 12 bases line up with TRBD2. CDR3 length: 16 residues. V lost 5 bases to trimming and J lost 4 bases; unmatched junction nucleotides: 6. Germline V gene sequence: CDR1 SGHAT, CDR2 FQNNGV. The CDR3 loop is CASSPSGTSGYNEQFF. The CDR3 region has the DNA TGTGCCAGCAGCCCCTCCGGGACTAGCGGGTACAATGAGCAGTTCTTC.

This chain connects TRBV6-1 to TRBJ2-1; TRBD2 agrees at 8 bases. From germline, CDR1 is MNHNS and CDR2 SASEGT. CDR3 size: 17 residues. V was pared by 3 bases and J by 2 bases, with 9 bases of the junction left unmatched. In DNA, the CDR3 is TGTGCCAGCAGTGATCCCTTGAGCGGGAGAACCTACAATGAGCAGTTCTTC. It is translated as CASSDPLSGRTYNEQFF.

CDR3 sequence (DNA): TGTGCCAGCAGTGAGGCGCGGGACAGCAATGAGCAGTTCTTC. This translates into CASSEARDSNEQFF. The chain joins TRBV2 to TRBJ2-1, with a tentative D call TRBD1 (7 bases). This CDR3 spans 14 amino acids. Trimming left V 3 bases short and J 6 bases short, with 12 bases between. Germline V CDR1 and CDR2: SNHLY, FYNNEI.

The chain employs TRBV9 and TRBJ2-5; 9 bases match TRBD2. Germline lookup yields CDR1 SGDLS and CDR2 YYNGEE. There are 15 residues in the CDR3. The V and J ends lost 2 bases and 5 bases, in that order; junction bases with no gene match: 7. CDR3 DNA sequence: TGTGCCAGCAGCGTTAGAGCGGGGGGAGGGGAGACCCAGTACTTC. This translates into CASSVRAGGGETQYF.